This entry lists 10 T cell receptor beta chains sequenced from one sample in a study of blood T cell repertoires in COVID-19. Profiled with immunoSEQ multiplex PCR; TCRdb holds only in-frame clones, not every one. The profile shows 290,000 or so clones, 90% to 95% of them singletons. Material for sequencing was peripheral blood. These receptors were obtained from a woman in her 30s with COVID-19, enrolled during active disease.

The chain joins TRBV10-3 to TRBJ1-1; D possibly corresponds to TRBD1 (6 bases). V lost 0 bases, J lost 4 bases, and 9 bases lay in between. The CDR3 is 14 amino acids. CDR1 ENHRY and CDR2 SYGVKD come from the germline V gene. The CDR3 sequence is CAISESDRPTEAFF. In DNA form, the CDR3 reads TGTGCCATCAGTGAGTCGGACAGACCCACTGAAGCTTTCTTT.

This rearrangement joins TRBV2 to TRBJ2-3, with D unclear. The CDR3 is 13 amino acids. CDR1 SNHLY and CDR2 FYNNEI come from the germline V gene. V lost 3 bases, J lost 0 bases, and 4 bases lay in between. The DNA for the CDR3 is TGTGCCAGCAGTGAGACTAGCACAGATACGCAGTATTTT. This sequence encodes CASSETSTDTQYF.

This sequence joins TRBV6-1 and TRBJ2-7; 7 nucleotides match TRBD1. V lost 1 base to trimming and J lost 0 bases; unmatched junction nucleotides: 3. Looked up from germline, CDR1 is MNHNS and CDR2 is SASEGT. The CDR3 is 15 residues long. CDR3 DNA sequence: TGTGCCAGCAGTGAAGGACAGGGATACTCCTACGAGCAGTACTTC. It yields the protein CASSEGQGYSYEQYF.

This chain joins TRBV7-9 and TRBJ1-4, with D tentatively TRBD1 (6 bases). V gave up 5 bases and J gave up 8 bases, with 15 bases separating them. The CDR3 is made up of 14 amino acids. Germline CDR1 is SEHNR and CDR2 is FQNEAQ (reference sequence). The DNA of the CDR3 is TGTGCCAGCAGCAAATCCGGGACACAAGAAAAACTGTTTTTT. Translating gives CASSKSGTQEKLFF. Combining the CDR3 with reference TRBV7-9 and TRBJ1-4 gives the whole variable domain DTGVSQNPRHKITKRGQNVTFRCDPISEHNRLYWYRQTLGQGPEFLTYFQNEAQLEKSRLLSDRFSAERPKGSFSTLEIQRTEQGDSAMYLCASSKSGTQEKLFFGSGTQLSVL.

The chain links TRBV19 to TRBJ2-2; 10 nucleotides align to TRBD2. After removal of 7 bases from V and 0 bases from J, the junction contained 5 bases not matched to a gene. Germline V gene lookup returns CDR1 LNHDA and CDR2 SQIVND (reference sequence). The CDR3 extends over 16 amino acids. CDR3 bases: TGTGCCAGTAAAAAGGGACTAGCGACGAACACCGGGGAGCTGTTTTTT. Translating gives CASKKGLATNTGELFF.

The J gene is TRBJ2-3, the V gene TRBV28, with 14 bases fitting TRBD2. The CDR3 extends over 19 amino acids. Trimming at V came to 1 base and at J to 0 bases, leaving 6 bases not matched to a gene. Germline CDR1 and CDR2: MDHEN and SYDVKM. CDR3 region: CASSLLRGTSGGSTDTQYF. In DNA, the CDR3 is TGTGCCAGCAGTTTATTGAGAGGGACTAGCGGGGGCAGCACAGATACGCAGTATTTT.

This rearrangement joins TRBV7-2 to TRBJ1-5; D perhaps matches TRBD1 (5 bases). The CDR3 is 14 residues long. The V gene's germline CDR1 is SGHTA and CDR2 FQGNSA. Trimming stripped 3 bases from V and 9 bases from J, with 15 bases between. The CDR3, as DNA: TGTGCCAGCAGCTTCGGCGGGGGACTTCGGCCCCAGCATTTT. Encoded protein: CASSFGGGLRPQHF. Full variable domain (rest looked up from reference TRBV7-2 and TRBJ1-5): GAGVSQSPSNKVTEKGKDVELRCDPISGHTALYWYRQSLGQGLEFLIYFQGNSAPDKSGLPSDRFSAERTGGSVSTLTIQRTQQEDSAVYLCASSFGGGLRPQHFGDGTRLSIL.

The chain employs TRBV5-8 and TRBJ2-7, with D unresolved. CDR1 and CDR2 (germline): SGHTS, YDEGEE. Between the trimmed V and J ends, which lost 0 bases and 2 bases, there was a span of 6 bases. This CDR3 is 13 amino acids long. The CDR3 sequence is CASSLGDAYEQYF. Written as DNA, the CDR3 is TGTGCCAGCAGCTTGGGAGATGCCTACGAGCAGTACTTC.

CDR3 sequence reads: CASSQDLRDTEAFF. In DNA form, the CDR3 reads TGTGCCAGCAGCCAAGACCTCAGGGACACTGAAGCTTTCTTT. The rearrangement links TRBV3-1 (or the pseudogene TRBV3-2) to TRBJ1-1; TRBD1 is a possible D gene (5 bases). The CDR3 contains 14 residues. Between the trimmed V and J ends, which lost 0 bases and 3 bases, there was a span of 8 bases. Germline CDR1 and CDR2: LGHDT and YNNKEL (reference sequence).

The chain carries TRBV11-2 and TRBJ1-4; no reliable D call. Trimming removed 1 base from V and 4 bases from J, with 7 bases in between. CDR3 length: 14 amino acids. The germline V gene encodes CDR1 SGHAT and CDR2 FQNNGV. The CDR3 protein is CASSLGTINEKLFF. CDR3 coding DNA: TGTGCCAGCAGCTTAGGCACAATTAATGAAAAACTGTTTTTT.